The T cell receptor (beta chain) under discussion was sequenced for a study of cytomegalovirus exposure and HLA in healthy donors (dated 2017 in TCRdb). For the wider study: According to a later analysis, one platform produced both the roughly 110 validation repertoires and the 620 or so repertoires of the first cohort. The study aimed to test whether signatures of past pathogen exposure could be identified by cataloging public T cell receptors. Besides the first cohort of approximately 710 subjects, a separate validation cohort made up of over a hundred different subjects was used. To predict cytomegalovirus infection status, the study brought together high-throughput TCR immunosequencing, statistical association of individual TCRs with disease status, and machine learning. Here is what the overall study found, with its caveats: In vitro tests confirmed that three of the cytomegalovirus-associated TCR beta chains recognize cytomegalovirus antigens. The validation cohort had no HLA typing available for a later analysis, so co-occurrence within that cohort was assessed over all 120 or so repertoires. According to the authors, the approach could potentially be generalized to other disease states and immunological phenotypes. Most TCR sequences were seen in very few donors, while some public TCRs were found in many individuals. A total of 164 TCR beta chains were listed by the study as associated with cytomegalovirus. Cytomegalovirus status was reported to be diagnosed by the classifier with high specificity and sensitivity in both the original and validation cohorts. Of the cluster scores, approximately 95% were above 0 in a later analysis, which found that TCRs clustered in the first cohort also tended to co-occur in the approximately 120 validation repertoires.

The donors belonged to the validation cohort of 120 subjects, which was separate from the roughly 670-subject first cohort. This clone was counted only a few times. Its antigen has not been determined. Per-base qualities were not stored, and no clone one base away is much larger. Libraries were built with the immunoSEQ multiplex PCR assay. Regarding the original processing steps: A statistical classification framework was developed to diagnose cytomegalovirus status using the catalog of TCR beta chain sequences. TCRdb re-hosts the immuneACCESS table, in-frame sequences only. Its copies lack some clones; in the studies checked, an unresolved V gene accounts for under half of them, and the cause for the rest is not known. D and trimming come from the DNA, and the V and J calls and clone size come from that table. For this sample the table gives about 110,000 clones, of which 88% were detected only once. The ten largest clonotypes hold around 1.9% of the sample.

Spanning cysteine to phenylalanine, the CDR3 consists of 16 amino acids. The CDR3 DNA has 48 bases and is translated from base 1. After removal of 4 bases from V and 2 bases from J, the junction retains 10 bases not matched to a gene. Taken from the germline V gene, the CDR1 and CDR2 loops are MGHRA and YSYEKL. Sequences were obtained from PBMCs. The V and J segments used are TRBV4-1 and TRBJ2-7; 8 middle bases align to TRBD2. This receptor was taken from a woman in her late teens or twenties in good health and CMV-seropositive. CDR3 region: CASSLQESSGTYEQYF. The sequenced DNA is TGCGCCAGCAGCCTTCAGGAGAGTAGCGGGACCTACGAGCAGTACTTC.